The 21 T cell receptor beta chains presented below share a single source sample, sequenced in a study of cytotoxic CD8 clonotypes in ibrutinib-treated CLL. The repertoire was sequenced with immunoSEQ multiplex PCR; TCRdb's copy has only in-frame clones and lacks some. Seen here are 250,000 to 350,000 clones, roughly 76% observed once, and the top ten hold about 5.8%. The starting material was PBMCs, obtained at disease progression, from a patient treated with ibrutinib. These receptor sequences come from a human donor with chronic lymphocytic leukemia.

In its sample, this clone was seen once. This chain connects TRBV6-5 to TRBJ1-2; 8 bases line up with TRBD1. CDR3 length equals 14 residues. V was clipped by 6 bases and J by 2 bases; unmatched bases: 5. Germline values: CDR1 MNHEY, CDR2 SVGAGI. CDR3 sequence reads: CASSPNRGNYGYTF. CDR3 in DNA: TGTGCCAGCAGCCCTAACAGGGGGAACTATGGCTACACCTTC.

The chain is built from TRBV4-1 and TRBJ1-5; possibly TRBD1 for D (5 bases). The CDR3 spans 17 residues. V shed 3 bases and J shed 3 bases, with 18 bases lying between them. From germline, CDR1 is MGHRA and CDR2 YSYEKL. The DNA of the CDR3 is TGCGCCAGCAGCCAGGTTCCCGGGACCCGGACCAATCAGCCCCAGCATTTT. This gives the protein CASSQVPGTRTNQPQHF.

The CDR3 loop is CSVGAAVIVGRGYEQYF. CDR3 coding DNA: TGCAGCGTGGGGGCCGCGGTGATTGTCGGGAGGGGCTACGAGCAGTACTTC. The genes are TRBV29-1 and TRBJ2-7; 8 bases align to TRBD2. The CDR3 has 17 amino acids. CDR1 SQVTM and CDR2 ANQGSEA come from the germline V gene. V shed 6 bases and J 3 bases; nucleotides not matched to a gene: 19.

This clone was picked up a small number of times. The chain uses TRBV4-2 and TRBJ1-1; 8 nucleotides align to TRBD1. V was pared by 0 bases and J by 4 bases, with 4 bases of the junction left unmatched. Germline assignment: CDR1 LGHNA and CDR2 YNFKEQ. This CDR3 comprises 15 residues. Here the CDR3 DNA reads TGTGCCAGCAGCCAAGATGGACAGGGTCGCACTGAAGCTTTCTTT. This gives the protein CASSQDGQGRTEAFF.

The genes are TRBV6-4 and TRBJ2-1; perhaps D is TRBD1 or TRBD2 (5 bases each). CDR3 length: 14 amino acids. Trimming took 11 bases from V and 0 from J, leaving 14 bases between them. Germline-derived CDR1 and CDR2 are MRHNA and SNTAGT. CDR3 nucleotides: TGTGCCGAGGGGCCAAAAAGCTCCTACAATGAGCAGTTCTTC. It is translated as CAEGPKSSYNEQFF.

The V gene is TRBV7-2, the J gene TRBJ2-3; TRBD2 agrees at 8 bases. Germline V gene data show CDR1 as SGHTA and CDR2 as FQGNSA. V lost 1 base, J lost 12 bases, and 3 bases stayed unmatched. The CDR3 spans 12 residues. The CDR3 nucleotides are TGTGCCAGCAGCTTAGTTGCGGGGGGCCAGTATTTT. It encodes CASSLVAGGQYF.

The V and J genes are TRBV19 and TRBJ1-5; 7 bases agree with TRBD1. The germline CDR1 and CDR2 sequences are LNHDA and SQIVND (reference sequence). Trimming took 7 bases from V and 6 from J; bases not matched to a gene: 6. CDR3 length: 13 residues. The chain's CDR3 is CASNDRDGQPQHF. As DNA, the CDR3 is TGTGCCAGTAATGACAGGGATGGTCAGCCCCAGCATTTT.

The chain carries TRBV29-1 and TRBJ2-2, with TRBD1 identical over 7 bases. V was clipped by 6 bases and J by 4 bases; unmatched bases: 8. The CDR3 runs to 14 residues. CDR1 SQVTM and CDR2 ANQGSEA come from the germline V gene. The CDR3 sequence: CSVETTGPTGELFF. The CDR3 coding sequence is TGCAGCGTGGAGACGACAGGGCCCACCGGGGAGCTGTTTTTT.

The chain combines TRBV4-1 with TRBJ1-2; D ambiguous. The germline V gene encodes CDR1 MGHRA and CDR2 YSYEKL. V lost 0 bases, J lost 0 bases, and 14 bases lay in between. This CDR3 has 17 amino acids. The CDR3 DNA is TGCGCCAGCAGCCAAGATCGGTCCCCCCCTACTAACTATGGCTACACCTTC. Protein: CASSQDRSPPTNYGYTF.

The chain has TRBV4-2 and TRBJ2-2; 10 bases are a match to TRBD1. V lost 4 bases and J lost 7; bases outside the gene matches: 6. This CDR3 is built from 15 residues. Germline V gene data show CDR1 as LGHNA and CDR2 as YNFKEQ. The CDR3 protein is CASSLLGQGIGELFF. For the CDR3, the DNA is TGTGCCAGCAGCCTCTTGGGACAGGGGATCGGGGAGCTGTTTTTT.

The rearrangement links TRBV18 to TRBJ1-2; D unresolved. This CDR3 region has 16 residues. V was clipped by 1 base and J by 6 bases, with 18 bases between them. Germline CDR1 KGHSH, CDR2 LQKENI. Here the CDR3 reads CASSPRLMKGLDGYTF. DNA of the CDR3: TGTGCCAGCTCACCACGTCTGATGAAGGGCCTTGATGGCTACACCTTC.

This clone was detected once. The genes are TRBV19 and TRBJ2-7, with D possibly being TRBD2 (6 bases). There are 14 residues in the CDR3. Germline CDR1 is LNHDA and CDR2 is SQIVND (reference sequence). V was pared by 6 bases and J by 7 bases, with 19 bases between. Written as DNA, the CDR3 is TGTGCCAGTAGGCCCACCGGGACTTTCACAGAGCAGTACTTC. It translates to CASRPTGTFTEQYF.

The CDR3 DNA sequence: TGTGCCACCAGCAGGGGCCCCGGGGAGAACATTCAGTACTTC. Translating gives CATSRGPGENIQYF. This rearrangement joins TRBV15 to TRBJ2-4; a possible D gene is TRBD2 (5 bases). V lost 3 bases and J 7 bases, leaving 13 bases between the germline ends. The CDR3 length is 14 residues. CDR1 and CDR2 (germline): LNHNV, YYDKDF (reference sequence). The variable domain in full, completed from reference TRBV15 and TRBJ2-4, reads DAMVIQNPRYQVTQFGKPVTLSCSQTLNHNVMYWYQQKSSQAPKLLFHYYDKDFNNEADTPDNFQSRRPNTSFCFLDIRSPGLGDTAMYLCATSRGPGENIQYFGAGTRLSVL.

The V call is TRBV5-1, the J call TRBJ2-2, with a tentative D call TRBD2 (5 bases). This CDR3 has 14 residues. Trimming left V 5 bases short and J 5 bases short, with 13 bases between. Per the germline V gene, CDR1 is SGHRS and CDR2 is YFSETQ. CDR3 loop: CASRVGVGTGELFF. The CDR3 region has the DNA TGCGCCAGCAGGGTGGGAGTAGGAACCGGGGAGCTGTTTTTT.

This clone was found once. V and J are TRBV5-1 and TRBJ2-7, with D perhaps TRBD2 (6 bases). CDR1 and CDR2 (germline): SGHRS, YFSETQ. The V gene lost 4 bases and the J gene lost 0 bases, with 17 bases spanning the gap. The CDR3 runs 16 residues. The CDR3 DNA reads as TGCGCCAGCAGCCTTCCCGACGCGGGGCCCTCCTACGAGCAGTACTTC. As protein: CASSLPDAGPSYEQYF. Together with reference TRBV5-1 and TRBJ2-7, the CDR3 gives the full variable domain: KAGVTQTPRYLIKTRGQQVTLSCSPISGHRSVSWYQQTPGQGLQFLFEYFSETQRNKGNFPGRFSGRQFSNSRSEMNVSTLELGDSALYLCASSLPDAGPSYEQYFGPGTRLTVT.

This clone was found a few times. This CDR3 is CSVNRGTEAFF. Written as DNA, the CDR3 is TGCAGCGTTAACAGGGGCACTGAAGCTTTCTTT. This rearrangement joins TRBV29-1 to TRBJ1-1, with 7 bases matching TRBD1. This CDR3 contains 11 residues. The germline CDR1 and CDR2 sequences are SQVTM and ANQGSEA. J gave up 4 bases and V 5 bases, and 1 base lay outside the gene matches.

In regard to this clone: Other DNA sequences within the sample encode an identical CDR3. The chain combines TRBV27 with TRBJ1-2; no definite D call. Germline V gene data show CDR1 as MNHEY and CDR2 as SMNVEV (reference sequence). This CDR3 contains 13 residues. V was shortened by 2 bases and J by 2 bases, with 6 bases between the two germline ends. The CDR3 sequence: CASSLGVNYGYTF. The CDR3 DNA follows: TGTGCCAGCAGTTTAGGGGTAAACTATGGCTACACCTTC.

The chain recombines TRBV21-1 with TRBJ1-6; the table's TRBD1 call for D was not verified on the DNA. TRBV21-1 is recorded as a pseudogene. The CDR3 consists of 14 residues. The CDR3 region has the DNA TGTGCCATCTCCCCAGGGGGCCGAAATTCACCCCTCCACTTT. Translated, it gives CAISPGGRNSPLHF.

In DNA form, the CDR3 reads TGTGCCATCAGTGAGTTCCGGGTCCGGGAAAAACTGTTTTTT. Its protein is CAISEFRVREKLFF. The chain combines TRBV10-3 with TRBJ1-4; D is undetermined. The CDR3 has 14 amino acids. V lost 1 base to trimming and J lost 8 bases, with 11 bases between them. CDR1 and CDR2 from the germline V gene are ENHRY and SYGVKD.

The chain links TRBV9 to TRBJ1-1; D is perhaps TRBD1 (6 bases). This CDR3 has 14 amino acids. V lost 4 bases and J lost 0, with 10 bases in between. Germline V gene sequence: CDR1 SGDLS, CDR2 YYNGEE. In DNA form, the CDR3 reads TGTGCCAGCAGCCTGGGGACAATGAACACTGAAGCTTTCTTT. This translates into CASSLGTMNTEAFF.

The rearrangement links TRBV4-2 to TRBJ1-2; D unresolved. V was shortened by 1 base and J by 5 bases, with 17 bases between the two germline ends. Germline lookup yields CDR1 LGHNA and CDR2 YNFKEQ. This CDR3 region has 16 residues. In nucleotides, the CDR3 is TGTGCCAGCAGCCAAGGGACGGGGATACTTAGGTATGGCTACACCTTC. Translating gives CASSQGTGILRYGYTF.